The 26 T cell receptor beta chains presented below share a single source sample, sequenced in a study of T cell responses to AZD1222 COVID-19 vaccine. Assay: immunoSEQ multiplex PCR; the TCRdb copy retains only in-frame clones and omits some. This sample has about 130,000 clones; 80% to 95% occur once, and the top ten carry about 1.1%. Material: peripheral blood, obtained 28 days after the second AZD1222 dose. The origin of the receptors is an adult who received the AZD1222 COVID-19 vaccine.

The chain employs TRBV18 and TRBJ1-6, with D possibly matching TRBD1 (6 bases). The CDR3 runs 16 residues. Trimming removed 2 bases from V and 9 bases from J, with 17 bases in between. Germline-derived CDR1 and CDR2 are KGHSH and LQKENI. The CDR3 nucleotides are TGTGCCAGCTCACCATACGCTGGGGGGGGCGGTTCACCCCTCCACTTT. This codes for CASSPYAGGGGSPLHF. Full variable domain (outside the CDR3, taken from reference TRBV18 and TRBJ1-6): NAGVMQNPRHLVRRRGQEARLRCSPMKGHSHVYWYRQLPEEGLKFMVYLQKENIIDESGMPKERFSAEFPKEGPSILRIQQVVRGDSAAYFCASSPYAGGGGSPLHFGNGTRLTVT.

This clone was detected once. The chain uses TRBV19 and TRBJ2-2; D is ambiguous. Germline loops: CDR1 LNHDA, CDR2 SQIVND (reference sequence). The CDR3 has 16 amino acids. Trimming pared 4 bases from V and 0 bases from J, leaving 12 bases between. CDR3 region: CASSRGNAPNTGELFF. DNA of the CDR3: TGTGCCAGTAGTAGGGGTAATGCACCGAACACCGGGGAGCTGTTTTTT.

The chain recombines TRBV7-9 with TRBJ2-7, with 11 bases aligning to TRBD1. V gave up 5 bases and J gave up 3 bases; unmatched junction bases: 9. Germline loops: CDR1 SEHNR, CDR2 FQNEAQ (reference sequence). The CDR3 extends over 16 amino acids. The DNA for the CDR3 is TGTGCCAGCAGCCCAGGGTGGGGGACAGGGGGCTACGAGCAGTACTTC. Protein sequence: CASSPGWGTGGYEQYF.

This chain connects TRBV28 to TRBJ2-7; TRBD1 might be the D (5 bases). This CDR3 spans 16 amino acids. CDR1 and CDR2 (germline): MDHEN, SYDVKM. The V gene lost 6 bases and the J gene lost 0 bases, with 18 bases spanning the gap. The CDR3 DNA follows: TGTGCCAGCAGGGCCTATGGGGCGGCGGACTCCTACGAGCAGTACTTC. This sequence encodes CASRAYGAADSYEQYF.

Regarding this clone: The same CDR3 is also encoded by other DNA sequences in this sample. The chain joins TRBV5-1 to TRBJ1-1; D perhaps matches TRBD1 (6 bases). Trimming removed 2 bases at V and 5 bases at J, with 13 bases between. Germline loops: CDR1 SGHRS, CDR2 YFSETQ. The CDR3 runs to 14 residues. The CDR3 sequence: CASSFGGGGTEAFF. DNA of the CDR3: TGCGCCAGCAGCTTTGGAGGGGGAGGTACTGAAGCTTTCTTT.

V is TRBV18 and J is TRBJ2-3; 8 bases match TRBD1. The germline gives CDR1 KGHSH, CDR2 LQKENI. This CDR3 region has 14 residues. Losses at the gene ends were 3 bases for V and 2 bases for J; bases not matched to a gene: 1. CDR3 in DNA: TGTGCCAGCTCACCGGGACAGGCCACAGATACGCAGTATTTT. Translating it yields CASSPGQATDTQYF.

V usage is TRBV29-1 and J usage is TRBJ1-1, with no clear D. Germline values: CDR1 SQVTM, CDR2 ANQGSEA. V dropped 4 bases and J dropped 6 bases, with 9 bases sitting between them. CDR3 length equals 11 residues. This chain's CDR3 is CSVGMYAEAFF. As DNA, the CDR3 is TGCAGCGTTGGGATGTATGCTGAAGCTTTCTTT.

This clone is a singleton in its sample. The chain's CDR3 is CASKTEDLLDSPLHF. As DNA, the CDR3 is TGTGCCAGCAAAACCGAGGATCTTTTGGATTCACCCCTCCACTTT. The chain combines TRBV2 with TRBJ1-6; D uncertain. Trimming shortened V by 7 bases and J by 8 bases, and 18 bases separated the two germline ends. Germline CDR1 SNHLY, CDR2 FYNNEI. The CDR3 has 15 amino acids.

The genes are TRBV4-3 and TRBJ2-6; D is possibly TRBD1 (6 bases). The CDR3 runs to 19 residues. Germline V gene lookup returns CDR1 LGHNA and CDR2 YSLEER. V was clipped by 0 bases and J by 0 bases, with 15 bases between them. The CDR3 bases are TGCGCCAGCAGCCAAGAAACCGCAGGGGTTGGCTCTGGGGCCAACGTCCTGACTTTC. It yields the protein CASSQETAGVGSGANVLTF.

The V and J genes are TRBV28 and TRBJ1-1; D uncertain. Germline loops: CDR1 MDHEN, CDR2 SYDVKM. V was trimmed by 2 bases and J by 5 bases, leaving 6 bases between them. The CDR3 spans 12 residues. The CDR3 region is CASSLRETEAFF. DNA for the CDR3: TGTGCCAGCAGTTTAAGGGAAACTGAAGCTTTCTTT. Complete variable domain (other parts from reference TRBV28 and TRBJ1-1): DVKVTQSSRYLVKRTGEKVFLECVQDMDHENMFWYRQDPGLGLRLIYFSYDVKMKEKGDIPEGYSVSREKKERFSLILESASTNQTSMYLCASSLRETEAFFGQGTRLTVV.

This rearrangement joins TRBV6-5 to TRBJ1-2, with a tentative D call TRBD1 (6 bases). The CDR3 contains 14 residues. Trimming cost V 5 bases and J 0 bases, with 10 bases left between them. Germline loops: CDR1 MNHEY, CDR2 SVGAGI. CDR3 sequence: CASSPAGANYGYTF. For the CDR3, the DNA is TGTGCCAGCAGTCCAGCAGGGGCTAACTATGGCTACACCTTC.

V is TRBV6-6 and J is TRBJ1-2; possibly TRBD1 for D (5 bases). The CDR3 covers 14 residues. V was cut by 0 bases and J by 6 bases, with 11 bases left in between. CDR1 and CDR2 (germline): MNHNY, SVGAGI (reference sequence). Here the CDR3 reads CASSYSAGRDGYTF. In nucleotides, the CDR3 is TGTGCCAGCAGTTACTCGGCGGGGCGCGATGGCTACACCTTC.

The chain recombines TRBV2 with TRBJ1-4; the D gene is possibly TRBD1 (6 bases). The germline gives CDR1 SNHLY, CDR2 FYNNEI. This CDR3 region has 14 residues. V was clipped by 5 bases and J by 7 bases, with 14 bases between them. The CDR3 DNA reads TGTGCCAGCAGTCTACAGGGTATGAGTGAAAAACTGTTTTTT. It specifies CASSLQGMSEKLFF.

V usage is TRBV6-1 and J usage is TRBJ2-3, with 12 bases aligning to TRBD2. The CDR3 is made up of 17 amino acids. V gave up 3 bases and J gave up 2 bases; unmatched junction bases: 6. Germline V gives CDR1 MNHNS, CDR2 SASEGT. The CDR3 spells CASSDGLAGRATDTQYF. In nucleotides, the CDR3 is TGTGCCAGCAGTGACGGACTAGCGGGGAGGGCCACAGATACGCAGTATTTT.

The chain recombines TRBV30 with TRBJ1-6; D is perhaps TRBD1 (5 bases). Germline CDR1 and CDR2: GTSNPN and SVGIG (reference sequence). Deletions cut 2 bases from V and 7 bases from J, with 15 bases between. The CDR3 length is 15 residues. The CDR3 protein is CAWSLTGRENSPLHF. The CDR3 DNA sequence: TGTGCCTGGAGTTTAACGGGCAGGGAGAATTCACCCCTCCACTTT.

CDR3 loop: CATDRGDYGYTF. The CDR3 DNA sequence: TGTGCCACTGACAGGGGGGACTATGGCTACACCTTC. This chain uses TRBV19 with TRBJ1-2; TRBD1 aligns across 9 bases. CDR3 length: 12 residues. The germline gives CDR1 LNHDA, CDR2 SQIVND (reference sequence). Losses at the gene ends were 10 bases for V and 3 bases for J; bases not matched to a gene: 3.

The chain joins TRBV30 to TRBJ1-6, with TRBD1 matching over 10 bases. Trimming removed 2 bases from V and 4 bases from J; junction bases left unmatched: 5. Germline loops: CDR1 GTSNPN, CDR2 SVGIG (reference sequence). The CDR3 is made up of 16 amino acids. CDR3 DNA sequence: TGTGCCTGGAGTTCGGGACAGGGGATTTATAATTCACCCCTCCACTTT. The encoded protein is CAWSSGQGIYNSPLHF. Based on the CDR3 plus reference TRBV30 and TRBJ1-6, the full variable domain is SQTIHQWPATLVQPVGSPLSLECTVEGTSNPNLYWYRQAAGRGLQLLFYSVGIGQISSEVPQNLSASRPQDRQFILSSKKLLLSDSGFYLCAWSSGQGIYNSPLHFGNGTRLTVT.

The chain carries TRBV6-5 and TRBJ1-5, with 10 bases lining up with TRBD1. The J segment lost 7 bases and the V segment lost 6 bases, leaving 9 bases of the junction unmatched. This CDR3 has 15 residues. In germline, CDR1 is MNHEY, CDR2 SVGAGI. Here the CDR3 reads CASRAGTGVGQPQHF. In nucleotides, the CDR3 is TGTGCCAGCAGAGCCGGGACAGGGGTAGGGCAGCCCCAGCATTTT.

The chain joins TRBV6-1 to TRBJ1-1; the D gene is possibly TRBD1 (5 bases). The CDR3 is 14 amino acids. The V end was cut by 5 bases, the J end by 2 bases, with 12 bases between. Germline V gene data show CDR1 as MNHNS and CDR2 as SASEGT. CDR3 amino acids: CASSFPGGNTEAFF. In DNA, the CDR3 is TGTGCCAGCAGTTTCCCCGGGGGAAACACTGAAGCTTTCTTT.

This rearrangement joins TRBV6-2 or TRBV6-3 to TRBJ1-2, with no clear D. The CDR3 loop spans 13 amino acids. Trimming removed 1 base at V and 6 bases at J, with 9 bases between. CDR1 is MNHEY, CDR2 SVGEGT, per germline. The CDR3 reads CASSYFMANGYTF. In DNA form, the CDR3 reads TGTGCCAGCAGTTACTTCATGGCTAATGGCTACACCTTC.

The chain employs TRBV14 and TRBJ1-1; D is uncertain. V lost 3 bases, J lost 4 bases, and 9 bases lay in between. This CDR3 region has 13 residues. Germline V lookup: CDR1 SGHDN, CDR2 FVKESK. CDR3 sequence (DNA): TGTGCCAGCAGCCACCGGGCCACCACTGAAGCTTTCTTT. Translated: CASSHRATTEAFF. Combining the CDR3 with reference TRBV14 and TRBJ1-1 gives the whole variable domain EAGVTQFPSHSVIEKGQTVTLRCDPISGHDNLYWYRRVMGKEIKFLLHFVKESKQDESGMPNNRFLAERTGGTYSTLKVQPAELEDSGVYFCASSHRATTEAFFGQGTRLTVV.

J is TRBJ2-7 and V is TRBV10-3; TRBD2 matches at 9 bases. Germline CDR1 ENHRY, CDR2 SYGVKD. This CDR3 region has 13 residues. V dropped 2 bases and J dropped 5; count of bases not matched to a gene: 1. This CDR3 reads CAISERTSDEQYF. As DNA, the CDR3 is TGTGCCATCAGTGAGCGGACTAGCGACGAGCAGTACTTC.

The chain has TRBV6-5 and TRBJ2-2; D is undetermined. V lost 2 bases, J lost 5 bases, and 6 bases lay in between. The CDR3 consists of 13 residues. Germline V lookup: CDR1 MNHEY, CDR2 SVGAGI. The CDR3 is CASSYLDTGELFF. The CDR3 DNA reads as TGTGCCAGCAGTTACCTCGATACCGGGGAGCTGTTTTTT.

V usage is TRBV27 and J usage is TRBJ1-6; the match to TRBD1 covers 10 bases. Trimming took 6 bases from V and 10 from J; bases not matched to a gene: 9. CDR1 and CDR2 from the germline V gene are MNHEY and SMNVEV (reference sequence). The CDR3 extends over 15 amino acids. This CDR3 is CASRDGQGGTSPLHF. CDR3 sequence (DNA): TGTGCCAGCAGAGACGGACAGGGGGGAACCTCACCCCTCCACTTT.

The chain couples TRBV4-2 to TRBJ2-7; TRBD1 matches at 9 bases. Per the germline V gene, CDR1 is LGHNA and CDR2 is YNFKEQ. V lost 0 bases and J lost 2; bases outside the gene matches: 5. There are 16 residues in the CDR3. CDR3 sequence reads: CASSQDLNRGPYEQYF. CDR3 DNA: TGTGCCAGCAGCCAAGATCTAAACAGGGGGCCCTACGAGCAGTACTTC.

The chain has TRBV7-8 and TRBJ2-2, with unresolved D. The V gene's germline CDR1 is SGHVS and CDR2 FQNEAQ. This CDR3 has 16 amino acids. Trimming left V 5 bases short and J 0 bases short, with 13 bases between. CDR3 nucleotides: TGTGCCAGCAGCCCAAGAACTACCGCGAACACCGGGGAGCTGTTTTTT. Amino acids: CASSPRTTANTGELFF.